This T cell receptor (beta chain) stems from a study of identical twins (dated by TCRdb to the mid-2010s). About the full investigation: The study deep-sequenced TCR alpha and beta repertoires from monozygotic twins, unrelated adults of various ages and cord blood to test whether fetal clonotypes persist. Replicate twin experiments were performed at different times using different library preparation protocols to rule out contamination.

To prepare the library, 5' RACE was applied. Sequencing was performed on an Illumina HiSeq 2000. A universal primer binding site was introduced by template switching, and a unique molecular identifier was present in the final cDNA, enabling accurate counting of TCR cDNA molecules. First-strand cDNA for TCR alpha and beta chains was synthesized from specific primers in the conserved constant-segment region. To control for contamination, every cDNA library was double barcoded, receiving both a SMART-Mk sample barcode and Illumina barcodes. TruSeq adapter sequences, together with Illumina sample barcodes, were added in two successive PCR steps. TCR alpha and beta cDNA libraries were sequenced on the Illumina HiSeq platform with custom primers. As for how the authors treated the data: Raw reads were processed with MiGEC to extract unique molecular identifiers, and MiXCR was used to determine CDR3 positions. For each individual, recombination models were inferred using an EM algorithm with the repgenHMM and IGoR tools. The tcR package in R was used for shared clonotype analysis, with sharing normalized by the product of cloneset sizes. Out-of-frame nonproductive sequences were analyzed to study raw recombination free of thymic and clonal selection effects. TCRdb cleaned the public reads at Q25 with fastp, built clones with MiXCR and kept in-frame beta chains. Under each unique CDR3 protein, matching rows form one entry showing the most common genes and DNA. These V and J calls rely on TCRdb rather than the paper's analysis. The sample has 500,000 to 700,000 distinct CDR3 sequences on record, under 8.5% of them singletons. Over 1.5% of the sample goes to the ten largest clones.

Only healthy Caucasian donors were included. The twin cohort consisted of three pairs of female monozygotic twins, all aged roughly 18 to 30 years. Peripheral blood mononuclear cells were the source from which RNA for the TCR libraries was isolated. The trim is 2 bases for V and 5 bases for J, with a gap of 10 bases between the germline ends. From the germline V gene, CDR1 is MDHEN and CDR2 is SYDVKM. The CDR3 measures 14 amino acids from cysteine to phenylalanine. The DNA shown is the 42-base CDR3, in frame from base 1. Results and caveats for the whole study, not just this receptor: In beta out-of-frame sequences, excess twin sharing was weaker, because having fewer shared sequences lowered the signal-to-noise ratio. Invariant T cells such as MAIT and iNKT could partly confound zero-insertion analyses, though diverse VJ usage argued against this for most clonotypes. Compared with coincidental sharing between unrelated individuals, an excess of low generation-probability sequences was observed among out-of-frame TCR alpha sequences shared between twins. In monozygotic twins, out-of-frame TCR alpha sharing was systematically underestimated by recombination models, although the models agreed with sharing between unrelated individuals. Fewer insertions were carried by abundant cord blood beta clonotypes, a similar but weaker trend appeared in young adult naive repertoires, and no such trend appeared in memory repertoires. Because the same donors could not be followed over many years, the conclusions relied on cross-sectional statistical analysis.

At least ten counts were recorded for this clonotype. Its target antigen remains unknown. No qualities accompany the bases; no much larger clone lies one base away. These same data were also listed under a study on yellow fever vaccine responses in identical twins. That second report states: According to the authors, in identical twins the way T cells responded to vaccination appeared partly convergent and partly personalized. The study precisely tracked vaccine-responding T cell clones in identical twins.

The V and J genes are TRBV28 and TRBJ2-1; the D gene is perhaps TRBD2, from 6 matching bases. The sample taken for sequencing was PBMCs. The clonotype originates from a woman in her late teens or twenties in good health. The CDR3 sequence is CASSLTAGHNEQFF. Here is the DNA: TGTGCCAGCAGTTTAACGGCGGGACACAATGAGCAGTTCTTC. With the rest looked up from the reference TRBV28 and TRBJ2-1 genes rather than sequenced, the full variable domain is DVKVTQSSRYLVKRTGEKVFLECVQDMDHENMFWYRQDPGLGLRLIYFSYDVKMKEKGDIPEGYSVSREKKERFSLILESASTNQTSMYLCASSLTAGHNEQFFGPGTRLTVL.